These 27 T cell receptor beta chains were all obtained from the same sample, sequenced in a study of cytomegalovirus exposure and HLA in healthy donors. Primers: 60 Vbeta forward and 13 Jbeta reverse. Profiled with immunoSEQ multiplex PCR; TCRdb holds only in-frame clones, not every one. The table shows roughly 110,000 clones, with about four fifths occurring only once. The sequenced sample consisted of PBMCs. The receptor source for this set is a man in his forties or fifties in good health and CMV-seronegative.

The CDR3 DNA follows: TGTGCCAGCAGTTTACAGGGGGTCAATGAGCAGTTCTTC. Its translation is CASSLQGVNEQFF. The genes are TRBV27 and TRBJ2-1; 7 bases align to TRBD1. The CDR3 loop spans 13 amino acids. With V trimmed by 2 bases and J by 6 bases, 1 base remained unmatched. Germline assignment: CDR1 MNHEY and CDR2 SMNVEV (reference sequence).

The gene calls are TRBV12-5 and TRBJ2-7; TRBD1 aligns across 9 bases. V lost 4 bases and J lost 1; bases outside the gene matches: 2. Per the germline V gene, CDR1 is LGHNT and CDR2 is FRNRAP. This CDR3 comprises 14 residues. The CDR3 DNA follows: TGTGCTAGTGGTTCCGGGACAGGGTCCTACGAGCAGTACTTC. This codes for CASGSGTGSYEQYF.

The chain employs TRBV10-3 and TRBJ2-2; 9 bases agree with TRBD1. Germline CDR1 is ENHRY and CDR2 is SYGVKD. V lost 6 bases to trimming and J lost 5 bases; unmatched junction nucleotides: 10. The CDR3 extends over 16 amino acids. For the CDR3, the DNA is TGTGCCATCAGCAGGACACGAGGACAGGGGACCGGGGAGCTGTTTTTT. Translated: CAISRTRGQGTGELFF.

The chain recombines TRBV27 with TRBJ1-4; 7 nucleotides align to TRBD1. The CDR3 is 14 residues long. V gave up 2 bases and J gave up 7 bases; unmatched junction bases: 4. CDR1 and CDR2 from the germline V gene are MNHEY and SMNVEV (reference sequence). CDR3 in amino acids: CASSLRGLGEKLFF. As DNA, the CDR3 is TGTGCCAGCAGTTTAAGGGGGCTGGGTGAAAAACTGTTTTTT.

The chain joins TRBV7-3 to TRBJ2-3; 9 bases map to TRBD2. Per the germline V gene, CDR1 is SGHTA and CDR2 is FQGTGA. There are 14 residues in the CDR3. Trimming took 1 base from V and 5 from J; bases not matched to a gene: 1. The CDR3 sequence: CASSLIAGVDTQYF. In DNA, the CDR3 is TGTGCCAGCAGCTTAATAGCGGGGGTAGATACGCAGTATTTT.

The V gene is TRBV4-1, the J gene TRBJ2-3; 10 bases are shared with TRBD2. CDR1 and CDR2 from the germline V gene are MGHRA and YSYEKL. The CDR3 spans 15 residues. V shed 6 bases and J 6 bases; nucleotides not matched to a gene: 9. The chain's CDR3 is CASSRLAGVGDTQYF. The CDR3 bases are TGCGCCAGCAGTCGACTAGCGGGCGTGGGGGATACGCAGTATTTT.

The V call is TRBV19, the J call TRBJ1-5, with TRBD1 matching over 7 bases. The CDR3 extends over 15 amino acids. Germline V lookup: CDR1 LNHDA, CDR2 SQIVND (reference sequence). V dropped 4 bases and J dropped 6; count of bases not matched to a gene: 9. The DNA for the CDR3 is TGTGCCAGTAGTAATCGGCAGGGGGGTGGTCAGCCCCAGCATTTT. Encoded protein: CASSNRQGGGQPQHF.

The sample holds one count of this clone. The V call is TRBV10-2, the J call TRBJ1-4; perhaps TRBD1 as D (5 bases). Deletions cut 0 bases from V and 0 bases from J, with 17 bases between. The germline gives CDR1 WSHSY, CDR2 SAAADI. This CDR3 spans 19 amino acids. Here the CDR3 reads CASSESILRVGATNEKLFF. The DNA for the CDR3 is TGCGCCAGCAGTGAGTCGATCCTCAGGGTAGGGGCAACTAATGAAAAACTGTTTTTT.

A remark on this clone: A read error may produce the germline difference seen at one junction end. This chain links TRBV7-9 with TRBJ1-2, with TRBD1 identical over 11 bases. This CDR3 region has 15 residues. The V gene's germline CDR1 is SEHNR and CDR2 FQNEAQ (reference sequence). The CDR3 spells CSSSLAGTGGYGYTF. The CDR3 nucleotides read TGTTCCAGCAGCTTAGCCGGGACAGGGGGTTATGGCTACACCTTC.

In regard to this clone: Its ends do not fully match the called genes, so a read error is possible. The chain couples TRBV4-3 to TRBJ1-1; perhaps TRBD1 as D (6 bases). This CDR3 contains 16 residues. Germline V lookup: CDR1 LGHNA, CDR2 YSLEER. CDR3 coding DNA: TGCGCCAGCAGCCAAGTCGGGCGGGGGCGAGACACTAAAGCTTTCTTT. It specifies CASSQVGRGRDTKAFF.

This rearrangement joins TRBV28 to TRBJ1-2; no clear D. The CDR3 is 14 amino acids. Deletions cut 4 bases from V and 4 bases from J, with 13 bases between. Germline V gene lookup returns CDR1 MDHEN and CDR2 SYDVKM. The CDR3, as DNA: TGTGCCAGCAGTTGGTCCTCGTACGGCTATGGCTACACCTTC. Its translation is CASSWSSYGYGYTF.

V is TRBV19 and J is TRBJ1-2; D gene unclear. Between the trimmed V and J ends, which lost 5 bases and 4 bases, there was a span of 11 bases. There are 13 residues in the CDR3. Germline CDR1 is LNHDA and CDR2 is SQIVND (reference sequence). CDR3 region: CASSFFEGYGYTF. DNA of the CDR3: TGTGCCAGTAGTTTTTTCGAGGGCTATGGCTACACCTTC.

V usage is TRBV7-9 and J usage is TRBJ1-4, with 9 bases matching TRBD1. With 6 bases clipped from V and 5 bases from J, the junction kept 7 bases outside the gene matches. The CDR3 extends over 15 amino acids. Germline CDR1 reads SEHNR; CDR2 reads FQNEAQ (reference sequence). The CDR3 loop reads CASREDRGGNEKLFF. The CDR3 coding sequence is TGTGCCAGCAGAGAGGACAGGGGAGGGAATGAAAAACTGTTTTTT.

The chain recombines TRBV6-1 with TRBJ1-1; TRBD1 matches at 7 bases. Looked up from germline, CDR1 is MNHNS and CDR2 is SASEGT. V lost 7 bases and J lost 0; bases outside the gene matches: 11. CDR3 length: 16 residues. The DNA of the CDR3 is TGTGCCAGCAATGATATCGGGGACAGAATGAACACTGAAGCTTTCTTT. It is translated as CASNDIGDRMNTEAFF.

As DNA, the CDR3 is TGTGCCAGCAGTTTGGGCCAGGGCACTAATTCACCCCTCCACTTT. Amino acid sequence: CASSLGQGTNSPLHF. J is TRBJ1-6 and V is TRBV27, with a possible D match to TRBD1 (5 bases). Germline V CDR1 and CDR2: MNHEY, SMNVEV (reference sequence). This CDR3 region has 15 residues. Trimming removed 3 bases from V and 6 bases from J, with 12 bases in between.

This sequence joins TRBV6-1 and TRBJ2-7; unclear D gene. From germline, CDR1 is MNHNS and CDR2 SASEGT. CDR3 length: 13 residues. Trimming took 2 bases from V and 3 from J, leaving 8 bases between them. The CDR3 DNA is TGTGCCAGCAGTGAATGGATCGACTACGAGCAGTACGTC. Encoded protein: CASSEWIDYEQYV.

This chain connects TRBV6-5 to TRBJ1-2, with D unclear. V was shortened by 6 bases and J by 5 bases, with 10 bases between the two germline ends. The CDR3 loop spans 12 amino acids. Germline V gene sequence: CDR1 MNHEY, CDR2 SVGAGI. The CDR3 loop reads CASSLSGYGYTF. CDR3 DNA sequence: TGTGCCAGCAGCCTATCCGGGTATGGCTACACCTTC.

The V gene is TRBV30, the J gene TRBJ1-4; a weak D match, TRBD1 (6 bases). The germline V gene encodes CDR1 GTSNPN and CDR2 SVGIG (reference sequence). V was cut by 0 bases and J by 2 bases, with 10 bases left in between. The CDR3 sequence is 15 residues long. In nucleotides, the CDR3 is TGTGCCTGGAGTGTACGGGGGGGCACTAATGAAAAACTGTTTTTT. It is translated as CAWSVRGGTNEKLFF. Complete variable domain (other parts from reference TRBV30 and TRBJ1-4): SQTIHQWPATLVQPVGSPLSLECTVEGTSNPNLYWYRQAAGRGLQLLFYSVGIGQISSEVPQNLSASRPQDRQFILSSKKLLLSDSGFYLCAWSVRGGTNEKLFFGSGTQLSVL.

This chain links TRBV2 with TRBJ2-3; no clear D. Between the trimmed V and J ends, which lost 8 bases and 0 bases, there was a span of 3 bases. This CDR3 spans 11 amino acids. Germline CDR1 and CDR2: SNHLY and FYNNEI. The CDR3 reads CASQSTDTQYF. CDR3 bases: TGTGCCAGCCAGAGCACAGATACGCAGTATTTT.

In its sample, this clone was seen a few times. The chain has TRBV5-1 and TRBJ2-3; D unresolved. CDR3 length: 14 amino acids. Trimming took 7 bases from V and 1 from J, leaving 13 bases between them. CDR1 and CDR2 from the germline V gene are SGHRS and YFSETQ. The CDR3 nucleotides read TGCGCCAGCGGTATTGGAGTCGGCACAGATACGCAGTATTTT. Its translation is CASGIGVGTDTQYF.

This clone occurred a few times. The J gene is TRBJ1-2, the V gene TRBV5-1; 10 bases match TRBD1. Germline V lookup: CDR1 SGHRS, CDR2 YFSETQ. The V gene end was trimmed by 4 bases and the J gene end by 2 bases; junction bases not matched to a gene: 2. The CDR3 contains 14 residues. CDR3: CASSLGQGNYGYTF. The DNA of the CDR3 is TGCGCCAGCAGCCTGGGACAGGGGAACTATGGCTACACCTTC.

This chain joins TRBV19 and TRBJ1-1; tentatively, D is TRBD1 (6 bases). The germline V gene encodes CDR1 LNHDA and CDR2 SQIVND (reference sequence). Between the trimmed V and J ends, which lost 6 bases and 5 bases, there was a span of 13 bases. CDR3 length: 13 amino acids. The CDR3 here is CASREQGETEAFF. CDR3 nucleotides: TGTGCCAGTAGGGAACAGGGTGAGACTGAAGCTTTCTTT.

The V and J genes are TRBV4-2 and TRBJ2-5, with D perhaps TRBD1 (6 bases). The CDR3 consists of 13 residues. Germline V gene sequence: CDR1 LGHNA, CDR2 YNFKEQ. V shed 3 bases and J shed 5 bases, with 10 bases lying between them. The CDR3: CASSQAGVETQYF. CDR3 sequence (DNA): TGTGCCAGCAGCCAGGCAGGGGTCGAGACCCAGTACTTC.

The CDR3 loop is CASSLTGEKLFF. The CDR3 DNA follows: TGTGCCAGCAGCCTTACAGGGGAAAAACTGTTTTTT. The chain employs TRBV2 and TRBJ1-4; D may be TRBD1 (6 bases). Germline loops: CDR1 SNHLY, CDR2 FYNNEI. The CDR3 covers 12 residues. The germline V and J ends were trimmed by 6 bases and 8 bases, with 10 bases remaining between them.

The rearrangement uses TRBV29-1 and TRBJ1-1; tentatively, D is TRBD1 (6 bases). Trimming pared 2 bases from V and 2 bases from J, leaving 12 bases between. The CDR3 is 14 amino acids. The germline V gene has CDR1 SQVTM and CDR2 ANQGSEA. DNA of the CDR3: TGCAGCGTTGAACGGGGGGCGGGCAACACTGAAGCTTTCTTT. This translates into CSVERGAGNTEAFF.

This chain connects TRBV29-1 to TRBJ2-7; 8 nucleotides agree with TRBD2. This CDR3 has 14 amino acids. After removal of 1 base from V and 4 bases from J, the junction contained 6 bases not matched to a gene. Germline V gene sequence: CDR1 SQVTM, CDR2 ANQGSEA. CDR3 nucleotide sequence: TGCAGCGTTGAAGTCCCCGGGGGGGGTTACGAGCAGTACTTC. It yields the protein CSVEVPGGGYEQYF.

The chain links TRBV6-6 to TRBJ2-1; D is perhaps TRBD1 (6 bases). This CDR3 contains 16 residues. In germline, CDR1 is MNHNY, CDR2 SVGAGI (reference sequence). Trimming took 4 bases from V and 0 from J, leaving 13 bases between them. In nucleotides, the CDR3 is TGTGCCAGCAGTTTCAGGGGTGGTAGCTCCTACAATGAGCAGTTCTTC. Residues: CASSFRGGSSYNEQFF.